Below, 2 T cell receptor beta chains from the same sample are listed, as sequenced in a study of shared clonotypes between healthy human individuals. TCRdb keeps only in-frame clones here, not all; method: immunoSEQ multiplex PCR. The sample consists of about 2.1 million clones, around 95% of them appearing once. CD45RO-negative, CCR7-selected cells formed the naive CD8 fraction, which excluded terminally differentiated effector memory CD45RA+ cells. Sequenced sample: naive CD8+ T cells from PBMCs. These receptors came from a man aged 18-30 years in good health. Some clones in this sample may be carry-over from other donors' samples.

The chain joins TRBV7-9 to TRBJ2-1; TRBD2 matches 8 bases. V dropped 2 bases and J dropped 8; count of bases not matched to a gene: 11. The length of the CDR3 is 16 residues. Germline assignment: CDR1 SEHNR and CDR2 FQNEAQ (reference sequence). The CDR3 DNA sequence: TGTGCCAGCAGCTTAAGGGCTGGAGCGGGAGCCGATGAGCAGTTCTTC. Its translation: CASSLRAGAGADEQFF.

V gene TRBV5-1 combines with J gene TRBJ2-1, with TRBD1 identical over 7 bases. Per germline, CDR1 SGHRS and CDR2 YFSETQ. This CDR3 region has 16 residues. V shed 7 bases, J shed 1 base, and the junction held 11 bases outside the gene matches. CDR3 loop: CASQLLNRGSYNEQFF. DNA of the CDR3: TGCGCCAGCCAGTTACTAAACAGGGGTTCCTACAATGAGCAGTTCTTC.